This T cell receptor (beta chain) was obtained from a study of blood T cell repertoires in COVID-19. On the study more broadly: Some COVID-19 samples were acute and others convalescent; all came from the United States, Italy and Spain. In each case, the material was cDNA or gDNA derived from T cells, B-cell-depleted T cells, or PBMCs.

The germline CDR1 and CDR2 sequences are SGHRS and YFSETQ. The CDR3 loop spans 14 amino acids. Trimming removed 6 bases at V and 5 bases at J, with 17 bases between. In the study's own analysis: How many nucleated cells were present was estimated from reference gene primer amplification. TCRdb's copy holds only in-frame clones and misses some; the assay was immunoSEQ multiplex PCR. From that table come the V and J calls and clone size; the DNA was used to work out D and trimming. The sample shows approximately 210,000 clones, under 90% of them seen only once. The V gene is TRBV5-1, the J gene TRBJ1-1, with D perhaps matching TRBD1 (6 bases). The receptor's source is a woman between 35 and 50 years old with active or convalescent COVID-19. Sequenced: peripheral blood. The CDR3 protein is CASNPGTPGTEAFF. In nucleotides, the CDR3 is TGCGCCAGCAACCCCGGGACACCTGGGACTGAAGCTTTCTTT.